Listed here are 4 T cell receptor beta chains from one sample, sequenced in a study of T cell changes during pregnancy in multiple sclerosis. Profiling relied on immunoSEQ multiplex PCR, and the TCRdb table lists in-frame clones only, not all of them. The data hold about 80,000 clones, with about 91% observed a single time. The specimen was peripheral blood, collected before pregnancy. These receptors were taken from a female donor with multiple sclerosis, enrolled in a pregnancy study.

The chain uses TRBV5-6 and TRBJ1-5; D not certain. The V gene lost 1 base and the J gene lost 3 bases, with 8 bases spanning the gap. This CDR3 has 14 amino acids. CDR1 and CDR2 (germline): SGHDT, YYEEEE. Written as DNA, the CDR3 is TGTGCCAGCAGCTTGTACCAGTACAATCAGCCCCAGCATTTT. As protein: CASSLYQYNQPQHF.

The gene calls are TRBV7-9 and TRBJ2-5; TRBD1 matches at 9 bases. Trimming took 5 bases from V and 4 from J; bases not matched to a gene: 8. Germline CDR1 and CDR2: SEHNR and FQNEAQ (reference sequence). This CDR3 is 15 amino acids long. The CDR3 spells CASSPPNRGRETQYF. The CDR3 coding sequence is TGTGCCAGCAGCCCACCCAACAGGGGGCGAGAGACCCAGTACTTC.

CDR3 in amino acids: CASSGKGYLAETQYF. The CDR3 nucleotides read TGTGCCAGCAGCGGGAAGGGGTATTTAGCCGAGACCCAGTACTTC. The J gene is TRBJ2-5, the V gene TRBV5-6; weak D call: TRBD1 (5 bases). The CDR3 spans 15 residues. Germline CDR1 SGHDT, CDR2 YYEEEE. The V end was cut by 4 bases, the J end by 5 bases, with 18 bases between.

The CDR3 coding sequence is TGCAGCGTTGAGGGGGCAGCCGGGGAGCTGTTTTTT. Translating it yields CSVEGAAGELFF. The V and J genes are TRBV29-1 and TRBJ2-2; TRBD1 is a possible D gene (6 bases). This CDR3 contains 12 residues. The germline CDR1 and CDR2 sequences are SQVTM and ANQGSEA. With 3 bases removed from V and 6 bases from J, the gap between germline ends came to 8 bases.